Listed below are T cell receptor beta chains from one sample, sequenced in a study of STAT5B mutations in CD4+ large granular lymphocyte leukemia. Sequencing used immunoSEQ multiplex PCR; TCRdb keeps in-frame clones, though not all of them. The sample has some 51,000 clones, about 80% seen once; the top ten hold 0.3% to 0.4%. Material for sequencing was CD4+ T cells from blood buffy coats. The receptors derive from a human donor in good health. Both conserved end residues are part of each CDR3. Fields, in order: clone size, V gene, J gene, D gene, CDR3 protein, CDR3 DNA. The D gene is left open where the match is weak. The size field is filled for only some rows; it gives once, few, many or a size class.

.	TRBV7-2	TRBJ2-5	.	CASSPPPWGRAQETQYF	TGTGCCAGCAGTCCCCCCCCCTGGGGCAGGGCGCAAGAGACCCAGTACTTC
few	TRBV11-3	TRBJ1-1	.	CASSLTTNTEAFF	TGTGCCAGCAGCTTGACGACGAACACTGAAGCTTTCTTT
.	TRBV2	TRBJ1-5	.	CASSEARQSNQPQHF	TGTGCCAGCAGTGAAGCGCGGCAGAGCAATCAGCCCCAGCATTTT
.	TRBV27	TRBJ2-3	.	CASSPGWRFTDTQYF	TGTGCCAGCAGCCCCGGGTGGCGATTCACAGATACGCAGTATTTT
.	TRBV6-6	TRBJ2-3	TRBD2	CASSPGTSRTDTQYF	TGTGCCAGCAGTCCCGGGACTAGCCGCACAGATACGCAGTATTTT
.	TRBV9	TRBJ2-6	TRBD2	CASSVSSGLGGANVLTF	TGTGCCAGCAGCGTATCTAGCGGCTTGGGAGGGGCCAACGTCCTGACTTTC
.	TRBV5-4	TRBJ1-5	TRBD1	CASSLQGNNQPQHF	TGTGCCAGCAGCTTACAGGGGAACAATCAGCCCCAGCATTTT
.	TRBV19	TRBJ1-1	.	CASRSWTDNTEAFF	TGTGCCAGTAGATCTTGGACAGACAACACTGAAGCTTTCTTT
.	TRBV5-6	TRBJ2-1	TRBD2	CASSLARDSGGGYNEQFF	TGTGCCAGCAGCTTGGCCCGGGATAGCGGGGGGGGGTACAATGAGCAGTTCTTC
.	TRBV10-3	TRBJ2-1	.	CAISKAGGTHRRANNEQFF	TGTGCCATCTCCAAGGCAGGGGGGACACACCGTCGGGCCAACAATGAGCAGTTCTTC
.	TRBV11-3	TRBJ1-1	.	CASSQRPLPGTEAFF	TGTGCCAGCAGCCAAAGACCCCTCCCTGGCACTGAAGCTTTCTTT
.	TRBV28	TRBJ2-7	.	CASSLLYEQYF	TGTGCCAGCAGTTTACTCTACGAGCAGTACTTC
.	TRBV11-3	TRBJ2-1	TRBD1	CASSLRDRDNEQFF	TGTGCCAGCAGCTTACGGGACAGGGACAATGAGCAGTTCTTC
.	TRBV19	TRBJ2-5	TRBD1	CASSATGGRWETQYF	TGTGCCAGTAGTGCGACAGGGGGCCGATGGGAGACCCAGTACTTC
.	TRBV6-6	TRBJ2-2	.	CASSYSGRKNTGELFF	TGTGCCAGCAGTTACTCCGGCAGAAAGAACACCGGGGAGCTGTTTTTT
.	TRBV5-1	TRBJ2-5	TRBD2	CASSPGGAQKETQYF	TGCGCCAGCAGCCCGGGGGGGGCCCAAAAAGAGACCCAGTACTTC
once	TRBV2	TRBJ2-3	.	CATSGGAPLADTQYF	TGTGCCACCTCAGGAGGAGCGCCGTTGGCAGATACGCAGTATTTT
.	TRBV5-1	TRBJ2-5	.	CASSSGQSRETQYF	TGCGCCAGCAGCTCCGGACAATCCAGAGAGACCCAGTACTTC
once	TRBV5-1	TRBJ2-5	TRBD2	CASSLWASGSSETQYF	TGCGCCAGCAGCTTGTGGGCTAGCGGGAGTTCGGAGACCCAGTACTTC
.	TRBV4-1	TRBJ2-5	TRBD2	CASSQAGGQETQYF	TGCGCCAGCAGCCAAGCGGGGGGGCAAGAGACCCAGTACTTC
.	TRBV5-4	TRBJ2-1	.	CASSPDGLTYNEQFF	TGTGCCAGCAGCCCGGACGGGTTAACCTACAATGAGCAGTTCTTC
once	TRBV15	TRBJ2-1	TRBD2	CATSRYQSGGLYNEQFF	TGTGCCACCAGCAGATACCAAAGCGGGGGTCTATACAATGAGCAGTTCTTC
.	TRBV12-5	TRBJ1-1	.	CASGNQGSTEAFF	TGTGCTAGTGGTAATCAGGGTTCCACTGAAGCTTTCTTT
.	TRBV11-2	TRBJ2-2	.	CASSFLRGARGTGELFF	TGTGCCAGCAGCTTCCTCAGGGGGGCGCGGGGGACCGGGGAGCTGTTTTTT
.	TRBV10-1	TRBJ2-5	.	CASSEGLAGIQETQYF	TGCGCCAGCAGTGAGGGGCTAGCTGGGATCCAAGAGACCCAGTACTTC
.	TRBV7-9	TRBJ2-1	TRBD2	CASSLFGRHNEQFF	TGTGCCAGCAGCTTATTCGGGAGGCACAATGAGCAGTTCTTC
.	TRBV30	TRBJ1-1	.	CAWSGVTEAFF	TGTGCCTGGAGTGGGGTTACTGAAGCTTTCTTT
.	TRBV11-3	TRBJ2-7	.	CASSRKKATAQEQYF	TGTGCCAGCAGCCGCAAAAAGGCTACCGCTCAGGAGCAGTACTTC
.	TRBV5-3	TRBJ2-7	.	CARPNYEQYF	TGTGCCAGACCCAACTACGAGCAGTACTTC
.	TRBV30	TRBJ2-3	.	CAWTRAGTDTQYF	TGTGCCTGGACGAGGGCCGGGACAGATACGCAGTATTTT
.	TRBV4-2	TRBJ2-1	TRBD2	CASSNSGTRANEQFF	TGTGCCAGCAGCAACTCCGGGACTAGAGCCAATGAGCAGTTCTTC
few	TRBV7-9	TRBJ2-2	TRBD2	CASRSRLADGELFF	TGTGCCAGCAGGTCTAGACTAGCGGACGGGGAGCTGTTTTTT
.	TRBV12-5	TRBJ2-7	TRBD1	CASGTPDRISYEQYF	TGTGCTAGTGGTACACCGGACAGGATCTCCTACGAGCAGTACTTC
.	TRBV14	TRBJ2-3	.	CASSQKAGAGLPDTQYF	TGTGCCAGCAGCCAAAAAGCAGGGGCAGGATTGCCAGATACGCAGTATTTT
.	TRBV7-9	TRBJ2-3	.	CASSLGRGSDTQYF	TGTGCCAGCAGCCTCGGGCGGGGCTCAGATACGCAGTATTTT
.	TRBV2	TRBJ1-1	.	CASSVDSRSVTEAFF	TGTGCCAGCAGCGTGGATTCTCGCTCGGTCACTGAAGCTTTCTTT
.	TRBV5-1	TRBJ1-3	.	CASSLERGTGNTIYF	TGCGCCAGCAGCTTGGAGAGGGGTACTGGAAACACCATATATTTT
.	TRBV18	TRBJ2-1	.	CASSPSVQGRNEQFF	TGTGCCAGCTCACCATCGGTCCAAGGACGTAATGAGCAGTTCTTC
.	TRBV4-1	TRBJ1-4	.	CASSQGWGKGEKLFF	TGCGCCAGCAGCCAAGGGTGGGGTAAGGGGGAAAAACTGTTTTTT
.	TRBV7-9	TRBJ1-6	.	CASSPSRGRGNSPLHF	TGTGCCAGCAGCCCAAGCCGGGGTCGGGGGAATTCACCCCTCCACTTT